This T cell receptor (beta chain) was profiled in a study of spatial heterogeneity in lung cancer. Study-level background: PBMC samples from follow-up, when available, were sequenced at a median of roughly two years post-resection.

The time point denotes: blood at routine non-recurrence follow-up after resection. On each TCR cDNA molecule, a unique molecular identifier was present. TCRdb processed the 5' RACE reads anew with MiXCR; each CDR3 protein has one entry. The profile covers 25,000 or so distinct CDR3 sequences, with less than 6.5% appearing a single time and 20% to 25% taken by the ten largest. This CDR3 region has 12 residues. V gave up 2 bases and J gave up 6 bases, with 7 bases separating them. Germline V gene data show CDR1 as MNHNS and CDR2 as SASEGT. This clonotype has just a few counts. This TCR derives from a female donor with early-stage non-small cell lung cancer. The starting material was PBMCs, obtained at follow-up. The chain uses TRBV6-1 and TRBJ1-1; D is possibly TRBD1 (6 bases). CDR3 bases: TGTGCCAGCAGTGAATGGGGGCCTGAAGCTTTCTTT. Protein product: CASSEWGPEAFF.